This T cell receptor beta chain was obtained from a study of T-cell memory formation after mild COVID-19. V shed 6 bases and J shed 3 bases, with 11 bases lying between them. This CDR3 has 12 amino acids. The germline V gene encodes CDR1 SQVTM and CDR2 ANQGSEA. The study's findings and limits: Clones shrinking between day 15 and 85 showed a balanced CD4/CD8 split, and those that grew later tilted toward CD4+. Detection of some responders pre-infection suggested pre-existing cross-reactive memory T cells participated.

About this clonotype: The antigen remains undetermined.

TCRalpha and TCRbeta libraries used 5'RACE with constant-segment primers and UMIs. TCRdb processed the 5' RACE reads anew with MiXCR; each CDR3 protein has one entry. The repertoire holds 150,000 to 200,000 distinct CDR3 sequences, with over 10% as singletons. The J gene is TRBJ1-1, the V gene TRBV29-1; D remains ambiguous. The sequenced material came from PBMCs or a T cell subset sorted from them (not recorded which). This sequence originates from a man aged 18 to 29 who had mild COVID-19 (a few samples of this study predate the infection). Cell type and time point are not known. The CDR3 spells CSVRYLDTEAFF. The CDR3 coding sequence is TGCAGCGTACGCTACTTGGACACTGAAGCTTTCTTT.